The clone carrying this TCR beta chain has just a few counts. No antigen is known for it. The read ends 3 residues before the CDR3 terminus; that terminus is restored from the germline J gene. Of CVID subjects, under 17 were female and approximately 30 male, mean age approximately 44. All CVID subjects were on immunoglobulin replacement for at least one year. Each donor provided roughly 5 to 8 ml of heparinized whole blood. Measured with immunoSEQ multiplex PCR; TCRdb has only the in-frame clones, and not every one. The sample holds approximately 30,000 clones, and no clone turns up only once. The data are from a study of T cell clonality in common variable immunodeficiency. General study points: Common variable immunodeficiency TCR beta sequences reportedly had fewer deletions and N-nucleotide insertions.

Per germline, CDR1 SGHTA and CDR2 FQGNSA. CDR3 length equals 14 residues. Trimming left V 5 bases short and J 5 bases short, with 16 bases between. The J gene is TRBJ2-7, the V gene TRBV7-2; D perhaps matches TRBD1 (6 bases). The material sequenced was peripheral blood mononuclear cells. The origin of this receptor is a human donor with common variable immunodeficiency. The CDR3 loop is CASSLRQALHEQYF. CDR3 DNA, as far as it was read: TGTGCCAGCAGCCTCCGACAGGCCCTCCACGAG.